Listed below are T cell receptor beta chains from one sample, sequenced in a study of blood T cell repertoires in COVID-19. The protocol was immunoSEQ multiplex PCR, while the TCRdb copy is restricted to in-frame clones and leaves out a portion. The profile shows 110,000 or so clones, roughly three quarters of them singletons. Sequenced sample: peripheral blood. All receptors derive from a human donor in a cohort sampled during active COVID-19. Each CDR3 is given with its conserved first and last residue. Fields, in order: CDR3 length, D gene, V gene, clone size, J gene, CDR3 DNA, CDR3 protein. The D gene is left open where the match is weak. Size is stated for part of the rows, as once, few or many counts, or as a class when the clone is expanded.

>15|TRBD1|TRBV27|.|TRBJ1-6
TGTGCCAGCAGTCCGTGGGACAGGGTTGATTTACCCCTCCACTTT
CASSPWDRVDLPLHF
>13|.|TRBV5-6|few|TRBJ2-7
TGTGCCAGCGCCCTAAGAGGGTCCTACGAGCAGTACTTC
CASALRGSYEQYF
>14|.|TRBV19|.|TRBJ1-5
TGTGCCAGTAGTATATTAGGGGGAGATCAGCCCCAGCATTTT
CASSILGGDQPQHF
>15|.|TRBV9|.|TRBJ1-1
TGTGCCAGCAGCGTAGTCAAGCAGGGTGACACTGAAGCTTTCTTT
CASSVVKQGDTEAFF
>13|TRBD1|TRBV5-1|.|TRBJ1-1
TGCGCCAGCAGCTACAGGGGGCGGCCTGAAGCTTTCTTT
CASSYRGRPEAFF
>13|.|TRBV9|.|TRBJ2-7
TGTGCCAGCAGCCCACAGGAGAACTACGAGCAGTACTTC
CASSPQENYEQYF
>15|.|TRBV7-9|few|TRBJ1-2
TGTGCCAGCAGCCTCGATGGTCAAGGGGCGAATGGCTACACCTTC
CASSLDGQGANGYTF
>15|TRBD2|TRBV15|few|TRBJ2-5
TGTGCCACCAGCAAGCACCGGGGGAGGGCTGAGACCCAGTACTTC
CATSKHRGRAETQYF
>13|.|TRBV19|.|TRBJ2-7
TGTGCCAGTCAAGCTGGGGGGAACGACGAGCAGTACTTC
CASQAGGNDEQYF
>14|.|TRBV6-5|.|TRBJ2-7
TGTGCCACCGGGGGTCGAGGACTTTCCTACGAGCAGTACTTC
CATGGRGLSYEQYF
>17|TRBD1|TRBV9|.|TRBJ1-4
TGTGCCAGCAGCGTTGGGACAGGGGGCCCCACTAATGAAAAACTGTTTTTT
CASSVGTGGPTNEKLFF
>13|.|TRBV4-1|.|TRBJ1-2
TGCGCCAGCAGCCACGAGGGAATGAATGGCTACACCTTC
CASSHEGMNGYTF
>14|TRBD2|TRBV30|once|TRBJ2-7
TGTGCCTGGCTTGGGGAGGGATCGGGATACGAGCAGTACTTC
CAWLGEGSGYEQYF
>13|.|TRBV2|.|TRBJ2-7
TGTGCCAGCAGACCAAACAGGGCGTCTGAGCAGTACTTC
CASRPNRASEQYF
>14|TRBD1|TRBV5-1|.|TRBJ2-7
TGCGCCAGCAGCTTGGGGGACAGGGAGTACGAGCAGTACTTC
CASSLGDREYEQYF
>13|.|TRBV5-1|.|TRBJ2-3
TGCGCCAGCAGCTTTCAGCCTGGAGCTACGCAGTATTTT
CASSFQPGATQYF
>12|TRBD2|TRBV29-1|.|TRBJ2-7
TGCAGCGCCTTAACTAGCGGGAGGGAGCAGTACTTC
CSALTSGREQYF
>16|TRBD1|TRBV20-1|.|TRBJ1-1
TGCAGTGCTAGTCGGACAGGGGGAGGTTGGGACACTGAAGCTTTCTTT
CSASRTGGGWDTEAFF
>14|.|TRBV10-3|many|TRBJ2-3
TGTGCCATCAGGATCATCGGGGACACAGATACGCAGTATTTT
CAIRIIGDTDTQYF
>15|.|TRBV6-1|.|TRBJ2-3
TGTGCCAGCAGTGAAGTTAGGGGAAGGGGAGATACGCAGTATTTT
CASSEVRGRGDTQYF
>14|TRBD1|TRBV27|.|TRBJ1-4
TGTGCCAGCAGCCGACAGGGGGAGCTTGAAAAACTGTTTTTT
CASSRQGELEKLFF
>14|TRBD1|TRBV7-9|.|TRBJ2-7
TGTGCCAGCAGCCCGGGACAGGCCTCCTACGAGCAGTACTTC
CASSPGQASYEQYF
>15|.|TRBV6-6|.|TRBJ1-2
TGTGCCAGCAGCACGACGGAGAAAGCTAACTATGGCTACACCTTC
CASSTTEKANYGYTF
>15|.|TRBV15|few|TRBJ1-2
TGTGCCACCAGCAGAGATATAAGGACAGTCTATGGCTACACCTTC
CATSRDIRTVYGYTF
>14|TRBD1|TRBV27|.|TRBJ1-5
TGTGCCAGCAGTAACGGGACAGGGTTTCAGCCCCAGCATTTT
CASSNGTGFQPQHF
>15|.|TRBV30|.|TRBJ2-7
TGTGCCTGGAGTATTGGACACCTGGGTCACTACGAGCAGTACTTC
CAWSIGHLGHYEQYF
>14|.|TRBV10-3|.|TRBJ1-2
TGTGCCACTAGGAGGCCAGACGAGATCTATGGCTACACCTTC
CATRRPDEIYGYTF
>15|.|TRBV9|.|TRBJ2-1
TGTGCCAGCAGCGTAGATGGCGGCTCCTACAATGAGCAGTTCTTC
CASSVDGGSYNEQFF
>14|.|TRBV30|few|TRBJ1-4
TGTGCCTGGAGCCTAGTGGGGGGAGGTGAAAAACTGTTTTTT
CAWSLVGGGEKLFF
>13|.|TRBV11-3|.|TRBJ2-7
TGTGCCAGCAGCGTTCCAGGCTCCTACGAGCAGTACTTC
CASSVPGSYEQYF
>16|TRBD1|TRBV7-9|few|TRBJ2-7
TGTGCCAGCAGCTTGCGGCCGGGACAGGGCAACTACGAGCAGTACTTC
CASSLRPGQGNYEQYF
>14|TRBD1|TRBV28|once|TRBJ1-5
TGTGCCAGCAGTTTTGGACAGGGTTATCAGCCCCAGCATTTT
CASSFGQGYQPQHF
>16|.|TRBV3-1/TRBV3-2|.|TRBJ2-1
TGTGCCAGCAGCCAAGGGCCAGGGGGGTCGGACAATGAGCAGTTCTTC
CASSQGPGGSDNEQFF
>15|TRBD1|TRBV10-3|.|TRBJ2-7
TGTGCCATCAGTGCCTCCGGGACAGGCGCTTACGAGCAGTACTTC
CAISASGTGAYEQYF
>15|.|TRBV11-2|.|TRBJ2-3
TGTGCCAGCAGCCCCCACGGGACCCAGGGGGATACGCAGTATTTT
CASSPHGTQGDTQYF
>14|TRBD1|TRBV19|.|TRBJ1-5
TGTGCCAGTAGTGGGGGACAGGGGTATCAGCCCCAGCATTTT
CASSGGQGYQPQHF
>13|.|TRBV19|.|TRBJ1-6
TGTGCCAGTAGTAGATCCAGGGCCGAGCCCCTCCACTTT
CASSRSRAEPLHF
>14|TRBD1|TRBV10-3|.|TRBJ1-2
TGTGCCATCAGTGACCCTACAGGGGATTATGGCTACACCTTC
CAISDPTGDYGYTF
>12|.|TRBV6-5|.|TRBJ1-2
TGTGCCAGCAGTTCGCGGAGTATAAACAACACCTTC
CASSSRSINNTF
>12|TRBD1|TRBV29-1|.|TRBJ2-7
TGCAGCGTTGCCCGACAGGGCCAAGAGCAGTACTTC
CSVARQGQEQYF
>15|.|TRBV19|.|TRBJ2-7
TGTGCCAGTAGTCCCGATGTTGGGCTCCGTGTGAGGCAGTACTTC
CASSPDVGLRVRQYF
>14|.|TRBV5-1|few|TRBJ2-7
TGCGCCAGCAGCGCAGGGGGGACAGAGAACGAGCAGTACTTC
CASSAGGTENEQYF
>17|.|TRBV13|.|TRBJ1-3
TGTGCCAGCAGCTTTAGTGGGGGTCGGGACTTCTGGAACACCATATATTTT
CASSFSGGRDFWNTIYF
>17|TRBD1|TRBV24-1|.|TRBJ2-6
TGTGCCACCAGTGATCCTGAACAGGGGTACGGGGCCAACGTCCTGACTTTC
CATSDPEQGYGANVLTF
>14|TRBD2|TRBV19|.|TRBJ2-4
TGTGCCAGTAGTATTTCGGGGGGACAAAACATTCAGTACTTC
CASSISGGQNIQYF
>15|.|TRBV11-3|.|TRBJ1-1
TGTGCCAGCAGCTCCTATCGTGGGGGAGGCACTGAAGCTTTCTTT
CASSSYRGGGTEAFF
>14|TRBD2|TRBV7-9|.|TRBJ2-7
TGTGCCAGCAGCTTAGACGGGAGGTCCTACGAGCAGTACTTC
CASSLDGRSYEQYF
>16|.|TRBV6-4|few|TRBJ2-1
TGTGCCAGCAGTGATCTCGGGGGACCTGATGGGGATGAGCAGTTCTTC
CASSDLGGPDGDEQFF
>13|.|TRBV7-9|.|TRBJ1-1
TGTGCCAGCGGGGCGGGGGGGAACACTGAAGCTTTCTTT
CASGAGGNTEAFF
>15|TRBD1|TRBV6-5|.|TRBJ2-5
TGTGCCAGCAGAAACCGGGACAGGGGCCAAGAGACCCAGTACTTC
CASRNRDRGQETQYF